In this sample, the clone carrying this T cell receptor beta chain turned up many times. The sample originates from a study of T cell repertoires in cytomegalovirus infection. From the reads, TCRdb called clonotypes with MiXCR, one entry per CDR3 protein. The data contain about 210,000 distinct CDR3 sequences, roughly 6.5% of them singletons. Sequencing was carried out using PBMCs. The source of this sequence is a human donor in good health (CMV status not recorded). Some clones in this sample may be carry-over from other donors' samples.

This CDR3 is CASSIRDGEQYF. The CDR3 nucleotides are TGTGCCAGCAGCATCCGGGACGGGGAGCAGTACTTC. The gene calls are TRBV5-6 and TRBJ2-7; D is perhaps TRBD1 or TRBD2 (5 bases each). The ends were cut back, 4 bases at V and 7 bases at J, with 12 bases in the middle. This CDR3 region has 12 residues. Germline V gene sequence: CDR1 SGHDT, CDR2 YYEEEE.